This is a list of T cell receptor beta chains from one sample in a study of T cell responses to AZD1222 COVID-19 vaccine. The protocol was immunoSEQ multiplex PCR, while the TCRdb copy is restricted to in-frame clones and leaves out a portion. Seen here are 70,000 to 85,000 clones, around four fifths observed once, and the top ten hold approximately 2.9%. The sample in question was peripheral blood, obtained on day 0 of AZD1222 vaccination. These receptors were obtained from an adult in good health. The CDR3 runs from the conserved cysteine through the conserved F or W. D genes are given only for firm matches. Clone size is shown for a subset of rows, as once, few, many or a class of expanded clone.

D	size	V	J	CDR3	DNA
.	.	TRBV27	TRBJ2-7	CASSLPGNEQYF	TGTGCCAGCAGTTTGCCAGGGAACGAGCAGTACTTC
.	once	TRBV6-5	TRBJ1-2	CASRETASYGYTF	TGTGCCAGCAGGGAGACAGCTAGCTATGGCTACACCTTC
.	.	TRBV6-5	TRBJ2-3	CASTGRDTSTDTQYF	TGTGCCAGCACTGGTCGGGACACAAGCACAGATACGCAGTATTTT
.	.	TRBV2	TRBJ2-7	CASSEGGGTDYEQYF	TGTGCCAGCAGTGAAGGGGGTGGGACTGACTACGAGCAGTACTTC
.	.	TRBV6-5	TRBJ1-5	CASSYSGGYSNQPQHF	TGTGCCAGCAGTTACTCGGGGGGTTATAGCAATCAGCCCCAGCATTTT
TRBD1	.	TRBV13	TRBJ2-3	CASSSDRGPGSTDTQYF	TGTGCCAGCAGCTCCGACAGGGGGCCAGGGAGCACAGATACGCAGTATTTT
.	.	TRBV12-3/TRBV12-4	TRBJ2-7	CASSPQGHEQYF	TGTGCCAGCAGTCCACAGGGCCACGAGCAGTACTTC
.	.	TRBV5-1	TRBJ2-2	CASSLEGQDLAGELFF	TGCGCCAGCAGCTTGGAGGGGCAGGACCTGGCCGGGGAGCTGTTTTTT
TRBD1	.	TRBV11-2	TRBJ1-2	CASSSRDRGLRYGYTF	TGTGCCAGCAGTTCCCGGGACAGGGGGCTGAGGTATGGCTACACCTTC
.	.	TRBV9	TRBJ1-2	CASSASSRAGRTYGYTF	TGTGCCAGCAGCGCTTCATCCCGGGCAGGACGGACGTATGGCTACACCTTC
TRBD1	.	TRBV6-5	TRBJ2-5	CASSYADRVQETQYF	TGTGCCAGCAGTTACGCAGACAGGGTTCAAGAGACCCAGTACTTC
TRBD2	once	TRBV27	TRBJ2-7	CASSQTSGSSYEQYF	TGTGCCAGCAGTCAGACTAGCGGAAGCTCCTACGAGCAGTACTTC
TRBD1	.	TRBV13	TRBJ2-2	CASSGDPGQGAFANTGELFF	TGTGCCAGCAGCGGCGACCCGGGACAGGGGGCCTTCGCGAACACCGGGGAGCTGTTTTTT
TRBD1	.	TRBV10-3	TRBJ2-2	CAISRVGTEGTGELFF	TGTGCCATCAGCCGGGTCGGGACAGAGGGCACCGGGGAGCTGTTTTTT
TRBD1	.	TRBV6-5	TRBJ1-6	CATGTVDNSPLHF	TGTGCCACCGGGACAGTTGATAATTCACCCCTCCACTTT
.	once	TRBV7-2	TRBJ1-1	CASSLVGGLNTEAFF	TGTGCCAGCAGCTTAGTAGGTGGTTTGAACACTGAAGCTTTCTTT
.	.	TRBV6-2/TRBV6-3	TRBJ1-2	CASSPPVRGDGYTF	TGTGCCAGCAGTCCGCCGGTGAGGGGCGACGGCTACACCTTC
.	.	TRBV3-1/TRBV3-2	TRBJ2-1	CASSQDRAGRGYNEQFF	TGTGCCAGCAGCCAAGATAGGGCAGGTCGGGGTTACAATGAGCAGTTCTTC
TRBD1	.	TRBV11-1	TRBJ1-6	CASSGQGSSPLHF	TGTGCCAGCAGCGGACAGGGAAGTTCACCCCTCCACTTT
.	.	TRBV6-5	TRBJ1-6	CASRITAKLPLHF	TGTGCCAGCAGGATCACGGCCAAGTTACCCCTCCACTTT
.	.	TRBV10-1	TRBJ2-1	CASSESRRSFNEQFF	TGCGCCAGCAGTGAGTCTCGGAGATCCTTCAATGAGCAGTTCTTC
.	.	TRBV4-3	TRBJ1-4	CATSQRGGAGEKLFF	TGCGCCACCAGCCAACGGGGGGGCGCGGGTGAAAAACTGTTTTTT
.	.	TRBV19	TRBJ1-5	CASSINLGSNQPQHF	TGTGCCAGTAGTATTAATCTCGGGAGCAATCAGCCCCAGCATTTT
.	.	TRBV7-6	TRBJ1-5	CASSPRPSYQPQHF	TGTGCCAGCAGCCCACGACCGTCATATCAGCCCCAGCATTTT
.	.	TRBV21-1	TRBJ2-2	CASSKVFSRIGTHYTGELFF	TGTGCCAGCAGCAAAGTGTTTTCTAGGATAGGGACACACTACACCGGGGAGCTGTTTTTT
TRBD1	.	TRBV6-2/TRBV6-3	TRBJ1-5	CASSRTGVGQPQHF	TGTGCCAGCAGCCGGACAGGGGTAGGTCAGCCCCAGCATTTT
TRBD1	.	TRBV10-3	TRBJ1-6	CAIGARTGNSPLHF	TGTGCCATCGGGGCTAGGACAGGGAATTCACCCCTCCACTTT
.	few	TRBV19	TRBJ2-7	CASSIPGASDYEQYF	TGTGCCAGTAGTATTCCGGGGGCCTCTGACTACGAGCAGTACTTC
.	once	TRBV9	TRBJ2-3	CASSVEGYYTDTQYF	TGTGCCAGCAGCGTAGAAGGCTATTACACAGATACGCAGTATTTT
.	.	TRBV4-2	TRBJ1-2	CASSQYGSGYTF	TGTGCCAGCAGCCAATATGGCAGCGGCTACACCTTC
.	.	TRBV5-6	TRBJ1-2	CASSMYPQIPYGYTF	TGTGCCAGCAGCATGTATCCGCAGATACCGTATGGCTACACCTTC
TRBD2	.	TRBV6-2/TRBV6-3	TRBJ2-1	CASSYSRGRSYNEQFF	TGTGCCAGCAGTTACTCGCGGGGGAGGAGCTACAATGAGCAGTTCTTC
TRBD1	.	TRBV11-2	TRBJ2-3	CASSYRTGGTDTQYF	TGTGCCAGCAGCTACCGGACAGGGGGGACAGATACGCAGTATTTT
.	.	TRBV5-6	TRBJ2-3	CASSLPKAGTDTQYF	TGTGCCAGCAGCCTACCGAAAGCCGGCACAGATACGCAGTATTTT
TRBD2	.	TRBV19	TRBJ2-1	CASSISAGGPNEQFF	TGTGCCAGTAGTATCTCAGCGGGAGGGCCCAATGAGCAGTTCTTC
.	.	TRBV5-1	TRBJ2-5	CASSFSEGRRETQYF	TGCGCCAGCAGCTTTAGTGAGGGCAGGCGCGAGACCCAGTACTTC
TRBD2	.	TRBV7-9	TRBJ2-7	CASSLAASGAGEQYF	TGTGCCAGCAGCTTAGCGGCTAGCGGGGCGGGGGAGCAGTACTTC
TRBD2	.	TRBV15	TRBJ2-3	CATSYRTSGGTDTQYF	TGTGCCACCAGCTACCGGACTAGCGGGGGCACAGATACGCAGTATTTT
.	.	TRBV9	TRBJ1-4	CASSVGGGWGEKLFF	TGTGCCAGCAGCGTAGGCGGGGGCTGGGGTGAAAAACTGTTTTTT
TRBD2	.	TRBV19	TRBJ2-1	CASSWTSGYNEQFF	TGTGCCAGTAGTTGGACTAGCGGTTACAATGAGCAGTTCTTC
.	.	TRBV6-1	TRBJ1-3	CASSEGRASGNTIYF	TGTGCCAGCAGTGAAGGGCGGGCCTCTGGAAACACCATATATTTT
TRBD1	.	TRBV2	TRBJ1-6	CASGSTGDYSPLHF	TGTGCCAGCGGGAGCACAGGGGATTATTCACCCCTCCACTTT
TRBD2	.	TRBV7-9	TRBJ2-1	CASSLALAGAYEQFF	TGTGCCAGCAGCTTAGCGCTAGCGGGAGCCTATGAGCAGTTCTTC
.	.	TRBV6-2/TRBV6-3	TRBJ2-1	CASSYKEYNEQFF	TGTGCCAGCAGTTACAAGGAATACAATGAGCAGTTCTTC
TRBD1	.	TRBV5-5	TRBJ1-3	CASTGQDLSGNTIYF	TGTGCCAGCACAGGACAGGATCTCTCTGGAAACACCATATATTTT
.	.	TRBV10-3	TRBJ2-1	CAISESAPSSSYNEQFF	TGTGCCATCAGTGAGTCTGCGCCTTCAAGCTCCTACAATGAGCAGTTCTTC
.	.	TRBV5-1	TRBJ1-4	CASSLDGSGTNEKLFF	TGCGCCAGCAGCTTGGATGGTTCCGGAACTAATGAAAAACTGTTTTTT
TRBD2	.	TRBV7-8	TRBJ2-7	CASSTGTNPSKSEQYF	TGTGCCAGCAGCACGGGGACTAATCCTAGTAAGTCCGAGCAGTACTTC
.	.	TRBV6-2/TRBV6-3	TRBJ1-3	CASSYPPGGIGNTIYF	TGTGCCAGCAGTTACCCCCCTGGAGGGATTGGAAACACCATATATTTT
.	.	TRBV10-1	TRBJ1-1	CASSEAGRPGGLYTEAFF	TGCGCCAGCAGTGAGGCTGGCCGCCCGGGGGGCCTATACACTGAAGCTTTCTTT